These T cell receptor beta chains were read from a single sample in a study of Graves' ophthalmopathy and Graves' hyperthyroidism. TCRdb recomputed calls from the multiplex PCR reads with MiXCR, one row per CDR3 protein. Found here are over a million distinct CDR3 sequences, 35% to 40% of them singletons; the top ten hold 11%. The sample taken for sequencing was peripheral blood or thyroid tissue (not recorded which). These receptors originate from an adult man with Graves' hyperthyroidism. Each CDR3 is given with its conserved first and last residue. D genes are given only for firm matches. Clone size appears in some rows only: once, few, many, or a class for an expanded clone.

J	D	V	size	DNA	CDR3
TRBJ1-1	.	TRBV7-9	.	TGTGCCAGCAGCACGGGGGAGGCCGACACTGAAGCTTTCTTT	CASSTGEADTEAFF
TRBJ2-7	.	TRBV7-9	many	TGTGCCAGCAGCCTTGCGGCTAGCGTTAGCTACGAGCAGTACTTC	CASSLAASVSYEQYF
TRBJ2-2	.	TRBV20-1	.	TGCAGTGCTAGAGGATGGCAGGGGACCGGGGAGCTGTTTTTT	CSARGWQGTGELFF
TRBJ2-7	.	TRBV29-1	many	TGCAGCATCCTCACCGACGCTACCTCCTACGAGCAGTACTTC	CSILTDATSYEQYF
TRBJ2-2	.	TRBV7-3	.	TGTGCCAGCAGCATACGACTCGACGGGGAGCTGTTTTTT	CASSIRLDGELFF
TRBJ1-3	.	TRBV5-1	many	TGTGCCAGCAGCCGTGATAGCTCTGGAAACACCATATATTTT	CASSRDSSGNTIYF
TRBJ2-5	TRBD2	TRBV11-2	many	TGTGCCAGCAAAACTCGGCTAGCGGCACAAGAGACCCAGTACTTC	CASKTRLAAQETQYF
TRBJ2-7	TRBD2	TRBV20-1	.	TGCAGTGCCAGCGGGGACGGCTCCTACGAGCAGTACTTC	CSASGDGSYEQYF
TRBJ2-7	TRBD1	TRBV25-1	.	TGTGCCAGCAGTGCCCTAGGGACAGGGAGCATCTACGAGCAGTACTTC	CASSALGTGSIYEQYF
TRBJ2-5	TRBD2	TRBV11-2	many	TGTGCCAGCAGCCCCTTAGGCCTAGCGGGGGAAGAGACCCAGTACTTC	CASSPLGLAGEETQYF
TRBJ2-5	.	TRBV15	.	TGTGCCACCAGCAGAGTGTTAGGGACGGTCCAAGAGACCCAGTACTTC	CATSRVLGTVQETQYF
TRBJ2-7	.	TRBV27	.	TGTGCCAGCAGTGAAACGGACAGCCCCTACGAGCAGTACTTC	CASSETDSPYEQYF
TRBJ1-1	.	TRBV5-1	.	TGCGCCAGCAGCTTGGCTGGGAAAATGGGCACTGAAGCTTTCTTT	CASSLAGKMGTEAFF
TRBJ2-7	.	TRBV4-1	.	TGCGCCAGCAGCCAACCCCAGGCAGGGGACTACGAGCAGTACTTC	CASSQPQAGDYEQYF
TRBJ2-2	TRBD2	TRBV7-6	few	TGTGCCAGCAGCTTAGGAGGTAGCGGGTTGAACACCGGGGAGCTGTTTTTT	CASSLGGSGLNTGELFF
TRBJ1-4	.	TRBV7-2	.	TGTGCCAGCAGCTTAACTGGGTCAGGCGAAAAACTGTTTTTT	CASSLTGSGEKLFF
TRBJ2-7	.	TRBV29-1	few	TGCAGCGTTGAAGTTAGGCTTACAGGTCAAACATCCCATTACGAGCAGTACTTC	CSVEVRLTGQTSHYEQYF
TRBJ2-7	.	TRBV6-5	.	TGTGCCAGCAGTTACTCGACGGACATCGACTACGAGCAGTACTTC	CASSYSTDIDYEQYF